This TCR beta chain comes out of a study of cytomegalovirus exposure and HLA in healthy donors. A multiplex PCR was run with 60 Vbeta primers and 13 Jbeta primers. Measured with immunoSEQ multiplex PCR; TCRdb has only the in-frame clones, and not every one. The sample's table shows tens of thousands of clones. Per the germline V gene, CDR1 is MRHNA and CDR2 is SNTAGT. Trimming cost V 2 bases and J 8 bases; bases outside gene matches: 0. The CDR3 extends over 14 amino acids. By frequency, this clone registers medium-sized (0.01 to 0.1%). Its cognate antigen is unknown. Study-level points and caveats: Through in vitro validation, three CMV-associated chains were shown to be specific for CMV antigens. Cytomegalovirus-associated TCR beta chains were listed, numbering roughly 150.

V is TRBV6-4 and J is TRBJ2-1; TRBD2 matches 13 bases. The sequenced sample was PBMCs. The TCR comes from a male donor in good health and CMV-seropositive. The chain's CDR3 is CASSDGLAGDEQFF. CDR3 nucleotide sequence: TGTGCCAGCAGTGACGGACTAGCGGGAGATGAGCAGTTCTTC.